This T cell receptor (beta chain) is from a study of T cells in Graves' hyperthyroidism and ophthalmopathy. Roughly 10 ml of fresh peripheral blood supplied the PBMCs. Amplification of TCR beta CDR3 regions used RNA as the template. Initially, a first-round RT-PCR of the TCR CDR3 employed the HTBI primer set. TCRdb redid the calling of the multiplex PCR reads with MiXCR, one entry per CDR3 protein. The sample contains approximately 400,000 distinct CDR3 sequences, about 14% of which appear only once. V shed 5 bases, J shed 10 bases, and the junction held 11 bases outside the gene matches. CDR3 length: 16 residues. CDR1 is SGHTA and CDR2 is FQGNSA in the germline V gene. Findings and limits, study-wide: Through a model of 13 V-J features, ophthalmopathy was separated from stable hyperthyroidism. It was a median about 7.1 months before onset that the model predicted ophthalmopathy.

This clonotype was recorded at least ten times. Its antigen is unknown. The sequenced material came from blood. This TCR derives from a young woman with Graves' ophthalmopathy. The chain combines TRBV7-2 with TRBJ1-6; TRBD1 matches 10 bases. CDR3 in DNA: TGTGCCAGCAGCCCGCCGACAGGGGGCTCTCTATCACCCCTCCACTTT. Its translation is CASSPPTGGSLSPLHF.